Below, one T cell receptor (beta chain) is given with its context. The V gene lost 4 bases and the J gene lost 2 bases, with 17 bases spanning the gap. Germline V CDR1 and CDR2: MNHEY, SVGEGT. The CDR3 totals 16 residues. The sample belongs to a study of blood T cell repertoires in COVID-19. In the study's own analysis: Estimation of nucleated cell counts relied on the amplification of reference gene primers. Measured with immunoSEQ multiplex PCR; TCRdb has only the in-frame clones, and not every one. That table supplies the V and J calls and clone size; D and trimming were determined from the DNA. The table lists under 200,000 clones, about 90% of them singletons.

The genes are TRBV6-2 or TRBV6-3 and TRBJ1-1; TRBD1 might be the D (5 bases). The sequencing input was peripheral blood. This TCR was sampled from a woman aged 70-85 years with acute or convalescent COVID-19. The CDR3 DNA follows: TGTGCCAGCAGTTTAATTAATCAGGGATTTAACACTGAAGCTTTCTTT. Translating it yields CASSLINQGFNTEAFF.